One sample yielded the 21 T cell receptor beta chains listed below, sequenced in a study of T-cell memory formation after mild COVID-19. TCRdb processed the 5' RACE reads anew with MiXCR; each CDR3 protein has one entry. Of some 440,000 distinct CDR3 sequences detected, approximately 23% appear once; the ten largest clones hold around 12%. Sample: PBMCs or a T cell subset sorted from them (not recorded which). The receptors were gathered from an adult woman who had mild COVID-19 (a few samples of this study predate the infection). Cell type and time point are not known.

The V call is TRBV7-2, the J call TRBJ2-3; 12 bases fit TRBD2. The V gene's germline CDR1 is SGHTA and CDR2 FQGNSA. The V segment lost 2 bases and the J segment 0 bases; nucleotides outside the gene matches: 9. The CDR3 sequence is 19 residues long. The CDR3 spells CASSLLRGLAGTSTDTQYF. The CDR3 bases are TGTGCCAGCAGCTTACTGAGGGGACTAGCGGGCACTAGCACAGATACGCAGTATTTT.

J is TRBJ2-7 and V is TRBV12-3 or TRBV12-4, with 12 bases that match TRBD2. The CDR3 is 14 amino acids. J was trimmed by 4 bases and V by 9 bases; bases with no gene match: 7. The CDR3 bases are TGTGCCAGTAAGACTAGCGGGAGTTCTTACGAGCAGTACTTC. It is translated as CASKTSGSSYEQYF.

The V and J genes are TRBV5-1 and TRBJ2-2, with TRBD1 identical over 8 bases. V shed 4 bases and J 1 base; nucleotides not matched to a gene: 6. This CDR3 contains 16 residues. Germline V gives CDR1 SGHRS, CDR2 YFSETQ. Written as DNA, the CDR3 is TGCGCCAGCAGCCAACAGGGGGACCTGAACACCGGGGAGCTGTTTTTT. Translated: CASSQQGDLNTGELFF.

This clonotype was counted a few times. The chain has TRBV6-5 and TRBJ2-7; 8 bases are a match to TRBD2. Germline values: CDR1 MNHEY, CDR2 SVGAGI. Trimming cost V 0 bases and J 4 bases; bases outside gene matches: 5. The CDR3 is 15 amino acids. In DNA form, the CDR3 reads TGTGCCAGCAGTTACTCGAACAGCGGGAGTTACGAGCAGTACTTC. Translation gives CASSYSNSGSYEQYF.

V usage is TRBV4-3 and J usage is TRBJ2-3; D gene uncertain. Trimming stripped 0 bases from V and 3 bases from J, with 10 bases between. There are 15 residues in the CDR3. Germline-derived CDR1 and CDR2 are LGHNA and YSLEER. The CDR3 protein is CASSQDNSRTDTQYF. The CDR3 nucleotides read TGCGCCAGCAGCCAAGATAACTCGAGAACAGATACGCAGTATTTT.

The rearrangement joins TRBV2 to TRBJ2-1; tentatively, D is TRBD2 (6 bases). This CDR3 region has 17 residues. The V end lost 0 bases, the J end lost 6 bases, and 18 bases lay between the germline ends. Germline CDR1 is SNHLY and CDR2 is FYNNEI. The CDR3 region has the DNA TGTGCCAGCAGTGAAGCGTCACTAGCAGGAGGGCTCAATGAGCAGTTCTTC. It specifies CASSEASLAGGLNEQFF.

V is TRBV29-1 and J is TRBJ2-3; 8 bases line up with TRBD1. The length of the CDR3 is 10 residues. The germline CDR1 and CDR2 sequences are SQVTM and ANQGSEA. V lost 8 bases to trimming and J lost 14 bases; unmatched junction nucleotides: 9. CDR3 DNA sequence: TGCAGCATTCAGGGGGCGCAGGGGTATTTT. It encodes CSIQGAQGYF.

The gene calls are TRBV10-3 and TRBJ2-7; D assignment may be TRBD1 or TRBD2 (5 bases each). CDR1 and CDR2 from the germline V gene are ENHRY and SYGVKD. V was clipped by 11 bases and J by 2 bases, with 16 bases between them. The CDR3 is made up of 13 amino acids. The CDR3 nucleotides are TGTGCCTCTTACCACGAGGGGACCTACGAGCAGTACTTC. Translation gives CASYHEGTYEQYF.

J is TRBJ2-3 and V is TRBV24-1, with 14 positions matching TRBD2. V shed 5 bases and J 3 bases; nucleotides not matched to a gene: 12. Germline V CDR1 and CDR2: KGHDR, SFDVKD. CDR3 length equals 19 residues. CDR3 bases: TGTGCCACCAGTGTCGGGACTAGCGGGAGTGTCAAAAGGACAGATACGCAGTATTTT. This encodes CATSVGTSGSVKRTDTQYF.

The sample holds a few counts of this clonotype. The rearrangement links TRBV12-3 or TRBV12-4 to TRBJ2-1; no reliable D call. The CDR3 length is 11 residues. The V and J ends lost 2 bases and 7 bases respectively, with 3 bases between them. The DNA of the CDR3 is TGTGCCAGCAGTTTAAAAAATGAGCAGTTCTTC. It is translated as CASSLKNEQFF.

This clonotype was found a few times. This chain links TRBV4-1 with TRBJ1-1; D not certain. The CDR3 sequence is 15 residues long. V shed 0 bases and J shed 4 bases, with 12 bases lying between them. Germline V CDR1 and CDR2: MGHRA, YSYEKL. CDR3: CASSQDLARVTEAFF. CDR3 nucleotides: TGCGCCAGCAGCCAAGATTTGGCGAGGGTCACTGAAGCTTTCTTT.

This clonotype has only a few counts. The chain employs TRBV25-1 and TRBJ2-5; 11 nucleotides match TRBD2. The CDR3 is 15 amino acids. Trimming removed 3 bases from V and 5 bases from J; junction bases left unmatched: 5. Germline lookup yields CDR1 MGHDK and CDR2 SYGVNS. CDR3 amino acids: CASSDTSGSGETQYF. The CDR3, as DNA: TGTGCCAGCAGTGACACTAGCGGGAGCGGGGAGACCCAGTACTTC. The whole variable domain, filled in from reference TRBV25-1 and TRBJ2-5, reads EADIYQTPRYLVIGTGKKITLECSQTMGHDKMYWYQQDPGMELHLIHYSYGVNSTEKGDLSSESTVSRIRTEHFPLTLESARPSHTSQYLCASSDTSGSGETQYFGPGTRLLVL.

The J gene is TRBJ1-4, the V gene TRBV25-1; TRBD1 agrees at 9 bases. The ends lost 8 bases at V and 8 bases at J; junction bases unmatched: 12. The CDR3 is 15 amino acids. Germline CDR1 is MGHDK and CDR2 is SYGVNS. The CDR3 sequence: CASSPSGQGGEKLFF. CDR3 coding DNA: TGTGCCAGCTCCCCCTCGGGACAGGGAGGGGAAAAACTGTTTTTT.

The sample holds a few counts of this clonotype. The genes are TRBV27 and TRBJ2-2; D call uncertain. Per the germline V gene, CDR1 is MNHEY and CDR2 is SMNVEV (reference sequence). This CDR3 region has 13 residues. V was cut by 5 bases and J by 1 base, with 5 bases left in between. The CDR3 protein is CASSSLNTGELFF. DNA for the CDR3: TGTGCCAGCAGTAGTCTGAACACCGGGGAGCTGTTTTTT.

The table lists this clonotype with a few counts. J is TRBJ1-5 and V is TRBV7-9, with no clear D. Germline V lookup: CDR1 SEHNR, CDR2 FQNEAQ (reference sequence). The CDR3 has 13 amino acids. With 6 bases removed from V and 2 bases from J, the gap between germline ends came to 8 bases. Here the CDR3 DNA reads TGTGCCAGCAGTCGCCACGGCAATCAGCCCCAGCATTTT. Its protein product is CASSRHGNQPQHF.

This clonotype has a handful of counts. The chain recombines TRBV7-8 with TRBJ2-1; tentatively, D is TRBD2 (7 bases). The germline CDR1 and CDR2 sequences are SGHVS and FQNEAQ. The CDR3 is 18 residues long. Trimming pared 4 bases from V and 7 bases from J, leaving 26 bases between. CDR3 protein: CASSSRSGGGLRENEQFF. The CDR3 DNA follows: TGTGCCAGCAGCTCCCGTAGTGGGGGGGGCCTCCGGGAGAATGAGCAGTTCTTC.

This chain joins TRBV5-1 and TRBJ2-2; tentative D call: TRBD2 (6 bases). The germline gives CDR1 SGHRS, CDR2 YFSETQ. V was trimmed by 0 bases and J by 7 bases, leaving 13 bases between them. This CDR3 is 15 amino acids long. The DNA of the CDR3 is TGCGCCAGCAGCTTGGCCCGGCGGGGCGGCGGGGAGCTGTTTTTT. Its translation: CASSLARRGGGELFF.

This clonotype was picked up a small number of times. The chain combines TRBV27 with TRBJ2-7; the match to TRBD1 covers 9 bases. Looked up from germline, CDR1 is MNHEY and CDR2 is SMNVEV (reference sequence). The V segment lost 3 bases and the J segment 4 bases; nucleotides outside the gene matches: 7. The CDR3 loop spans 15 amino acids. CDR3: CASSFRDREIYEQYF. The CDR3 DNA is TGTGCCAGCAGTTTTCGGGACAGGGAGATATACGAGCAGTACTTC.

A few counts support this clonotype. This CDR3 reads CSVAAAYEQYF. CDR3 DNA: TGCAGCGTTGCGGCGGCGTACGAGCAGTACTTC. The chain couples TRBV29-1 to TRBJ2-7; D remains unclear. This CDR3 comprises 11 residues. Germline V CDR1 and CDR2: SQVTM, ANQGSEA. The germline V and J ends were trimmed by 4 bases and 4 bases, with 8 bases remaining between them.

A few counts support this clonotype. The chain links TRBV7-2 to TRBJ2-1, with 11 bases that match TRBD2. J was trimmed by 7 bases and V by 4 bases; bases with no gene match: 6. This CDR3 spans 15 amino acids. Germline CDR1 SGHTA, CDR2 FQGNSA. In nucleotides, the CDR3 is TGTGCCAGCAGCTACGGGACTAGCGGAAGGAATGAGCAGTTCTTC. Its protein product is CASSYGTSGRNEQFF.

In this sample, this clonotype turned up a few times. This CDR3 reads CASSFLEELFF. In nucleotides, the CDR3 is TGCGCCAGCAGCTTTCTTGAGGAGCTGTTTTTT. The V call is TRBV5-1, the J call TRBJ2-2; D is undetermined. The V end was cut by 2 bases, the J end by 10 bases, with 6 bases between. The CDR3 length is 11 residues. Germline V gene lookup returns CDR1 SGHRS and CDR2 YFSETQ.